The rows below give T cell receptor beta chains drawn from one sample of a study of T cell responses to AZD1222 COVID-19 vaccine. This table comes from immunoSEQ multiplex PCR, and its TCRdb copy is limited to in-frame clones, with some not included. The sample lists roughly 150,000 clones; under 95% were seen once. Sequences were derived from peripheral blood, sampled on day 0 of AZD1222 vaccination. These TCRs come from an adult in good health. The CDR3 runs from the conserved cysteine through the conserved F or W. The D gene is left open where the match is weak. Part of the rows lack a size; the others show once, few, many or a class for expanded clones.

v_gene: TRBV7-9; j_gene: TRBJ1-5; d_gene: .; abundance: .; CDR3aa: CASSRGDGDQPQHF; CDR3nt: TGTGCCAGCAGCCGCGGAGACGGGGATCAGCCCCAGCATTTT
v_gene: TRBV12-3/TRBV12-4; j_gene: TRBJ2-7; d_gene: .; abundance: .; CDR3aa: CASSFSGREQYF; CDR3nt: TGTGCCAGTTCCTTTTCAGGTCGCGAGCAGTACTTC
v_gene: TRBV21-1; j_gene: TRBJ1-1; d_gene: .; abundance: .; CDR3aa: CASSKDDRGCRNTEAFF; CDR3nt: TGTGCCAGCAGCAAAGATGACAGGGGGTGTAGGAACACTGAAGCTTTCTTT
v_gene: TRBV5-5; j_gene: TRBJ2-7; d_gene: TRBD1; abundance: .; CDR3aa: CASSLWGQVIYEQYF; CDR3nt: TGTGCCAGCAGCTTATGGGGACAGGTAATCTACGAGCAGTACTTC
v_gene: TRBV5-1; j_gene: TRBJ2-7; d_gene: .; abundance: .; CDR3aa: CASSLDGSYEQYF; CDR3nt: TGCGCCAGCAGCTTGGATGGATCCTACGAGCAGTACTTC
v_gene: TRBV5-1; j_gene: TRBJ2-2; d_gene: .; abundance: .; CDR3aa: CASSLGRSNTGELFF; CDR3nt: TGCGCCAGCAGCTTGGGGCGATCGAACACCGGGGAGCTGTTTTTT
v_gene: TRBV28; j_gene: TRBJ2-5; d_gene: .; abundance: .; CDR3aa: CASSLARRRETQYF; CDR3nt: TGTGCCAGCAGTTTGGCACGTAGACGAGAGACCCAGTACTTC
v_gene: TRBV13; j_gene: TRBJ2-7; d_gene: .; abundance: .; CDR3aa: CASSLLTLFYEQYF; CDR3nt: TGTGCCAGCAGCTTACTGACACTATTCTACGAGCAGTACTTC
v_gene: TRBV2; j_gene: TRBJ1-6; d_gene: .; abundance: .; CDR3aa: CASSDRASPLHF; CDR3nt: TGTGCCAGCAGTGACCGGGCCTCACCCCTCCACTTT
v_gene: TRBV6-6; j_gene: TRBJ2-3; d_gene: TRBD2; abundance: .; CDR3aa: CASSYGLAGGTDTQYF; CDR3nt: TGTGCCAGCAGTTACGGGCTAGCGGGAGGGACAGATACGCAGTATTTT
v_gene: TRBV7-3; j_gene: TRBJ2-3; d_gene: .; abundance: once; CDR3aa: CASSLSTDTQYF; CDR3nt: TGTGCCAGCAGCTTGAGCACAGATACGCAGTATTTT
v_gene: TRBV19; j_gene: TRBJ2-1; d_gene: TRBD2; abundance: few; CDR3aa: CASTTAGGNNEQFF; CDR3nt: TGTGCCAGTACTACTGCGGGAGGGAACAATGAGCAGTTCTTC
v_gene: TRBV27; j_gene: TRBJ1-2; d_gene: .; abundance: .; CDR3aa: CASSLSQGLGYTF; CDR3nt: TGTGCCAGCAGTTTATCCCAAGGGCTCGGCTACACCTTC
v_gene: TRBV7-9; j_gene: TRBJ2-5; d_gene: .; abundance: .; CDR3aa: CASSLGSVVETQYF; CDR3nt: TGTGCCAGCAGCTTAGGGAGTGTGGTAGAGACCCAGTACTTC
v_gene: TRBV4-1; j_gene: TRBJ1-5; d_gene: .; abundance: .; CDR3aa: CASSQDQPQHF; CDR3nt: TGCGCCAGCAGCCAAGATCAGCCCCAGCATTTT
v_gene: TRBV7-3; j_gene: TRBJ2-7; d_gene: TRBD2; abundance: few; CDR3aa: CASRLKTSGRCEQYF; CDR3nt: TGTGCCAGCAGGTTAAAGACTAGCGGGAGGTGCGAGCAGTACTTC
v_gene: TRBV7-3; j_gene: TRBJ1-1; d_gene: .; abundance: .; CDR3aa: CASSLYGGIEAFF; CDR3nt: TGTGCCAGCAGCTTATATGGGGGGATCGAAGCTTTCTTT
v_gene: TRBV24-1; j_gene: TRBJ2-2; d_gene: TRBD2; abundance: .; CDR3aa: CATTTSGMNTGELFF; CDR3nt: TGTGCCACCACGACTAGCGGGATGAACACCGGGGAGCTGTTTTTT
v_gene: TRBV12-3/TRBV12-4; j_gene: TRBJ1-6; d_gene: .; abundance: .; CDR3aa: CASSLESPLHF; CDR3nt: TGTGCCAGCAGTTTAGAGTCACCCCTCCACTTT
v_gene: TRBV6-1; j_gene: TRBJ2-7; d_gene: TRBD1; abundance: .; CDR3aa: CASSALLGQGGTYEQYF; CDR3nt: TGTGCCAGCAGTGCCCTCCTAGGACAGGGGGGAACCTACGAGCAGTACTTC
v_gene: TRBV3-1/TRBV3-2; j_gene: TRBJ2-4; d_gene: .; abundance: .; CDR3aa: CASSPNPGSTGNIQYF; CDR3nt: TGTGCCAGCAGCCCCAATCCCGGGAGCACGGGGAACATTCAGTACTTC
v_gene: TRBV5-1; j_gene: TRBJ1-5; d_gene: .; abundance: .; CDR3aa: CASSLRAGAGEPQHF; CDR3nt: TGCGCCAGCAGCTTGAGGGCCGGAGCTGGAGAGCCCCAGCATTTT
v_gene: TRBV11-2; j_gene: TRBJ1-2; d_gene: .; abundance: .; CDR3aa: CASSRARGAVGVGYTF; CDR3nt: TGTGCCAGCAGCCGAGCACGAGGGGCAGTGGGAGTTGGCTACACCTTC
v_gene: TRBV29-1; j_gene: TRBJ2-1; d_gene: TRBD2; abundance: .; CDR3aa: CSVEAGGIPSYNEQFF; CDR3nt: TGCAGCGTTGAAGCGGGGGGGATACCCTCCTACAATGAGCAGTTCTTC
v_gene: TRBV28; j_gene: TRBJ2-7; d_gene: TRBD2; abundance: few; CDR3aa: CATITSGSSYEQYF; CDR3nt: TGTGCCACCATTACTAGCGGGAGCTCCTACGAGCAGTACTTC
v_gene: TRBV6-5; j_gene: TRBJ2-2; d_gene: .; abundance: .; CDR3aa: CATLPRGVGTGELFF; CDR3nt: TGTGCCACCCTGCCCCGGGGAGTAGGCACCGGGGAGCTGTTTTTT
v_gene: TRBV23-1; j_gene: TRBJ2-1; d_gene: TRBD1; abundance: .; CDR3aa: CASSPTGKQNNEQFF; CDR3nt: TGCGCCAGCAGCCCGACAGGGAAGCAAAACAATGAGCAGTTCTTC
v_gene: TRBV7-9; j_gene: TRBJ2-7; d_gene: .; abundance: .; CDR3aa: CASSGTGNYEQYF; CDR3nt: TGTGCCAGCAGCGGGACCGGTAACTACGAGCAGTACTTC
v_gene: TRBV7-2; j_gene: TRBJ1-5; d_gene: TRBD1; abundance: .; CDR3aa: CASSLAGTGVNQPQHF; CDR3nt: TGTGCCAGCAGCTTAGCGGGGACAGGGGTAAATCAGCCCCAGCATTTT
v_gene: TRBV3-1/TRBV3-2; j_gene: TRBJ2-7; d_gene: TRBD1; abundance: .; CDR3aa: CASRSWDREGEQYF; CDR3nt: TGTGCCAGCAGGTCGTGGGACAGGGAAGGCGAGCAGTACTTC
v_gene: TRBV6-5; j_gene: TRBJ2-3; d_gene: .; abundance: once; CDR3aa: CAGAAVGRGIDTQYF; CDR3nt: TGTGCCGGCGCCGCGGTAGGGAGGGGGATAGATACGCAGTATTTT
v_gene: TRBV28; j_gene: TRBJ1-3; d_gene: .; abundance: .; CDR3aa: CASLPRRRHSGNTIYF; CDR3nt: TGTGCCAGTCTACCCCGGCGCAGGCACTCTGGAAACACCATATATTTT
v_gene: TRBV5-4; j_gene: TRBJ2-1; d_gene: .; abundance: .; CDR3aa: CASSSNRNEQFF; CDR3nt: TGTGCCAGCAGCTCGAACCGCAATGAGCAGTTCTTC
v_gene: TRBV3-1/TRBV3-2; j_gene: TRBJ2-7; d_gene: TRBD2; abundance: .; CDR3aa: CASALAGVGEQYF; CDR3nt: TGTGCCAGCGCACTAGCGGGAGTAGGCGAGCAGTACTTC
v_gene: TRBV7-6; j_gene: TRBJ1-1; d_gene: TRBD1; abundance: .; CDR3aa: CASSLGPGGRTEAFF; CDR3nt: TGTGCCAGCAGCTTAGGGCCAGGGGGCCGAACTGAAGCTTTCTTT
v_gene: TRBV28; j_gene: TRBJ2-1; d_gene: .; abundance: once; CDR3aa: CASSFTRPGGVHEQFF; CDR3nt: TGTGCCAGCAGTTTTACCCGTCCCGGGGGTGTCCATGAGCAGTTCTTC
v_gene: TRBV27; j_gene: TRBJ2-1; d_gene: .; abundance: .; CDR3aa: CASSFLDSRNEQFF; CDR3nt: TGTGCCAGCAGTTTCCTGGACTCTCGAAATGAGCAGTTCTTC
v_gene: TRBV28; j_gene: TRBJ2-2; d_gene: .; abundance: .; CDR3aa: CASSLTARTGELFF; CDR3nt: TGTGCCAGCAGTTTGACAGCGCGGACCGGGGAGCTGTTTTTT
v_gene: TRBV27; j_gene: TRBJ1-5; d_gene: .; abundance: .; CDR3aa: CASSFSGRNSNQPQHF; CDR3nt: TGTGCCAGCAGTTTTTCTGGCCGCAATAGCAATCAGCCCCAGCATTTT
v_gene: TRBV27; j_gene: TRBJ1-1; d_gene: .; abundance: .; CDR3aa: CASRPDRRNTEAFF; CDR3nt: TGTGCCAGCCGACCCGACAGAAGGAACACTGAAGCTTTCTTT
v_gene: TRBV7-9; j_gene: TRBJ1-1; d_gene: .; abundance: once; CDR3aa: CASSQGTAEAFF; CDR3nt: TGTGCCAGCAGTCAGGGGACGGCTGAAGCTTTCTTT